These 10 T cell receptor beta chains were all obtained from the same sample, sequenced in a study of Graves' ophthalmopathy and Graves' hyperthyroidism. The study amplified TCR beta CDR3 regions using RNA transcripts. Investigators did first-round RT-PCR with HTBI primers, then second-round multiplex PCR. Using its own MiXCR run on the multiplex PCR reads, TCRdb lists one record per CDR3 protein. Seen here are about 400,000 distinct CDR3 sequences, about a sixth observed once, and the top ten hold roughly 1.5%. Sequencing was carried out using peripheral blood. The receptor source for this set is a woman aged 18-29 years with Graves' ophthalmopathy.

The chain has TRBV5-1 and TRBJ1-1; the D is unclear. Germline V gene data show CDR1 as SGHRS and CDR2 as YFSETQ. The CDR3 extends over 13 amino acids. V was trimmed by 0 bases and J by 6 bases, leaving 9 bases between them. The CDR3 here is CASSLGQVAEAFF. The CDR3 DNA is TGCGCCAGCAGCTTGGGTCAGGTCGCTGAAGCTTTCTTT.

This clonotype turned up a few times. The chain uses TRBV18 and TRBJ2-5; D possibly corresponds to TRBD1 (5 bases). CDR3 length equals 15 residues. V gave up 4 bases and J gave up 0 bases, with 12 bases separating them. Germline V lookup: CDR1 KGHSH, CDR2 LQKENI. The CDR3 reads CASSRLDSYQETQYF. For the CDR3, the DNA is TGTGCCAGCTCACGACTTGACAGTTACCAAGAGACCCAGTACTTC. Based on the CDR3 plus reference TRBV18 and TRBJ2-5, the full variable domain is NAGVMQNPRHLVRRRGQEARLRCSPMKGHSHVYWYRQLPEEGLKFMVYLQKENIIDESGMPKERFSAEFPKEGPSILRIQQVVRGDSAAYFCASSRLDSYQETQYFGPGTRLLVL.

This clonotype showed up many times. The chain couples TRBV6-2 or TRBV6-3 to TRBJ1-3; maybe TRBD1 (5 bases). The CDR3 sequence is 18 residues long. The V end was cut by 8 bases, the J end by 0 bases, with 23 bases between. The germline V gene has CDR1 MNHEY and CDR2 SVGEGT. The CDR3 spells CASEFRSGASYSGNTIYF. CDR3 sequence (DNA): TGTGCCAGCGAATTCCGAAGCGGGGCCTCATACTCTGGAAACACCATATATTTT.

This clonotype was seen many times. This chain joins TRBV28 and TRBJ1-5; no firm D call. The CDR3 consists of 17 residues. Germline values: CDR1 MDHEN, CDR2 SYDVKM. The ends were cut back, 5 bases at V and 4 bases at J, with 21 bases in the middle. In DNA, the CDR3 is TGTGCCAGCAGTCAGCCCCCGCGGGTCCAGTCGAATCAGCCCCAGCATTTT. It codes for CASSQPPRVQSNQPQHF.

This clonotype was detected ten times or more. CDR3 sequence (DNA): TGTGCCAGCAGTCCAGGGACAGGTGGATCTGGGGCCAACGTCCTGACTTTC. Amino acid sequence: CASSPGTGGSGANVLTF. The rearrangement uses TRBV28 and TRBJ2-6; 8 bases match TRBD1. There are 17 residues in the CDR3. The germline gives CDR1 MDHEN, CDR2 SYDVKM. V gave up 5 bases and J gave up 1 base; unmatched junction bases: 7.

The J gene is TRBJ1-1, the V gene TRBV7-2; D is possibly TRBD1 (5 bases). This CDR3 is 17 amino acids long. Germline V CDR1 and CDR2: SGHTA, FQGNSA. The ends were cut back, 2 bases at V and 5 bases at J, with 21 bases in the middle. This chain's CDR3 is CASSLLPSTDPRTEAFF. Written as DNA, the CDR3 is TGTGCCAGCAGCTTACTCCCATCGACAGACCCGAGGACTGAAGCTTTCTTT.

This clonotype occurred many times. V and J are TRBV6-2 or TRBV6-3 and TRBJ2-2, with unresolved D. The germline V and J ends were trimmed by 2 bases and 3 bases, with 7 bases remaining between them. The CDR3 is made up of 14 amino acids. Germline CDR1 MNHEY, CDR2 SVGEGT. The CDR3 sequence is CASSYVVDTGELFF. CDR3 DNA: TGTGCCAGCAGTTACGTCGTGGACACCGGGGAGCTGTTTTTT.

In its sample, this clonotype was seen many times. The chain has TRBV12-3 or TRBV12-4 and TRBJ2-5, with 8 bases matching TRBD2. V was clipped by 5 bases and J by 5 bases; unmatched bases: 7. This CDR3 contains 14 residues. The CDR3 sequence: CASSRSSGSETQYF. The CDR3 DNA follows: TGTGCCAGCAGTCGATCGAGCGGGAGTGAGACCCAGTACTTC.

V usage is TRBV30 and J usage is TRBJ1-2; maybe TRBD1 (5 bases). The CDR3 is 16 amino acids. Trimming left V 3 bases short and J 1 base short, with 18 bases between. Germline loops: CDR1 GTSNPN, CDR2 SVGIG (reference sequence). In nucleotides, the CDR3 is TGTGCCTGGAGCGGTTTTCGACAGCGGAATAACTATGGCTACACCTTC. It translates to CAWSGFRQRNNYGYTF.

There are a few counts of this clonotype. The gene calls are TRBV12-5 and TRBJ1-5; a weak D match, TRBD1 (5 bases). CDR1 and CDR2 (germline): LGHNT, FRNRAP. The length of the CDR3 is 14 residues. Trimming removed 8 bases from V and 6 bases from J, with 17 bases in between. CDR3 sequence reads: CASSFGGVSQPQHF. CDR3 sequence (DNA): TGTGCTAGTAGCTTCGGGGGGGTTAGTCAGCCCCAGCATTTT.